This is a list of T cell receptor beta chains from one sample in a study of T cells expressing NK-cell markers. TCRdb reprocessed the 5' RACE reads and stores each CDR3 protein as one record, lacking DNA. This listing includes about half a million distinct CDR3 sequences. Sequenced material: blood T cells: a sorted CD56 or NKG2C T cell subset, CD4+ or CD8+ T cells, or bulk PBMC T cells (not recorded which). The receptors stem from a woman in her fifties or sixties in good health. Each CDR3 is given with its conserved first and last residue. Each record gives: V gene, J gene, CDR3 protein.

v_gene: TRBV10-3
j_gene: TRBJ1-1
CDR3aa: CASGGSGTKNTEAFF

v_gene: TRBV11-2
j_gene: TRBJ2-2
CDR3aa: CASSSTGQMINTGELFF

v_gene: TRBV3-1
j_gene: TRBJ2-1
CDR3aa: CASSQERLAGGQFF

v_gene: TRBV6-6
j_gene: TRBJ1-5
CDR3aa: CASRGGTAGNQPQHF

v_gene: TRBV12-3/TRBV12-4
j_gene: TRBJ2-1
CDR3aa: CASSPKGGQFF

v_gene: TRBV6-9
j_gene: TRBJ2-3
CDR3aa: CASSREGPDTQYF

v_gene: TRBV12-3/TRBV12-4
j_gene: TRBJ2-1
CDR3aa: CASSFGGHSREQFF

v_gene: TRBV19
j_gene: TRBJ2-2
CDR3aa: CASSIDGGGANTGELFF

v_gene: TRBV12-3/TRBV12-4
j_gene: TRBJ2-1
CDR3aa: CASSTQLLGEQFF

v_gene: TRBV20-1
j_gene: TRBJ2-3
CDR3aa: CSAGIQADTQYF

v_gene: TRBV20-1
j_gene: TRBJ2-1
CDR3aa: CSAPQPPGPINNEQFF

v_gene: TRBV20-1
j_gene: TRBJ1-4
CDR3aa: CSARRDRDLRNEKLFF

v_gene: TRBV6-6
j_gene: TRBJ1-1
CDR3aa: CASSRDPNTEAFF

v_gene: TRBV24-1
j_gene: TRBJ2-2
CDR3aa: CATSDFGPGEGTGELFF

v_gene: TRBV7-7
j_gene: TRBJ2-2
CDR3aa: CASSPRTSGILNTGELFF

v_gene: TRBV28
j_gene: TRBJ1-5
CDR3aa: CASSLRGQGSYQPQHF

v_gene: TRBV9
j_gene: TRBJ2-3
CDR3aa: CASSVGGRPTDTQYF

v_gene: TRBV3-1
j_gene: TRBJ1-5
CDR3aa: CASSQGRGAISPQHF

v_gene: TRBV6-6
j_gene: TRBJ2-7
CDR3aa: CASTGPIPTEQYF

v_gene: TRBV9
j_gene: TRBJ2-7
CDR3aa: CASSVEASVTYEQYF

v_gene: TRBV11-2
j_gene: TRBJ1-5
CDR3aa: CASSLAPGNQPQHF

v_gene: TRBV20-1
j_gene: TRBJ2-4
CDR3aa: CSARVRRAGIKNIQYF

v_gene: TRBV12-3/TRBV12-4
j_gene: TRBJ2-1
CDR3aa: CASSLALIGGISHIEQFF

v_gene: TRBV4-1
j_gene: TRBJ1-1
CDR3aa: CASSQDPLRFQRTEAFF

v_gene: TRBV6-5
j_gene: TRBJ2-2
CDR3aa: CASSYSRGLAGDTGELFF

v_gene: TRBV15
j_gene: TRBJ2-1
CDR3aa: CATSRDRTGPEQFF

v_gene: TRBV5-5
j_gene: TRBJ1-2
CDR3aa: CASSMEGAQGYTF

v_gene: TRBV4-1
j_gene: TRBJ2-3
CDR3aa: CASSQGSRGRSGTDTQYF

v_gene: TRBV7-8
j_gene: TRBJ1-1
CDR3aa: CASSTDSQGVDEAFF